These 3 T cell receptor beta chains share one sample of origin, sequenced in a study of shared clonotypes between healthy human individuals. Here immunoSEQ multiplex PCR was the method, and the copy in TCRdb shows in-frame clones only, minus some. The profile shows some 2,100,000 clones, roughly 95% of them singletons. Sequenced sample: naive CD4+ T cells sorted from blood. The subset: CD45RA+ positively selected. The source of these receptors is a young man in good health.

This clone appeared a single time. This sequence joins TRBV7-9 and TRBJ1-6; D unclear. The CDR3 is 14 residues long. Germline CDR1 SEHNR, CDR2 FQNEAQ (reference sequence). Trimming left V 3 bases short and J 6 bases short, with 9 bases between. The CDR3 spells CASSFDGINSPLHF. CDR3 in DNA: TGTGCCAGCAGCTTCGACGGAATTAATTCACCCCTCCACTTT. The full variable domain, in which reference TRBV7-9 and TRBJ1-6 provide the parts outside the CDR3, is DTGVSQNPRHKITKRGQNVTFRCDPISEHNRLYWYRQTLGQGPEFLTYFQNEAQLEKSRLLSDRFSAERPKGSFSTLEIQRTEQGDSAMYLCASSFDGINSPLHFGNGTRLTVT.

This clone showed up just once. The chain uses TRBV14 and TRBJ2-4; a possible D gene is TRBD1 (5 bases). V gave up 4 bases and J gave up 3 bases, with 19 bases separating them. Germline V CDR1 and CDR2: SGHDN, FVKESK. The CDR3 runs 17 residues. CDR3 protein: CASSPRSGSQGKNIQYF. The CDR3 DNA sequence: TGTGCCAGCAGCCCCCGGTCTGGGTCTCAGGGCAAAAACATTCAGTACTTC.

V and J are TRBV7-2 and TRBJ1-1; D possibly corresponds to TRBD1 (6 bases). The CDR3 has 12 residues. Germline CDR1 is SGHTA and CDR2 is FQGNSA. The V end lost 6 bases, the J end lost 4 bases, and 9 bases lay between the germline ends. CDR3 protein: CASSTGFTEAFF. Here the CDR3 DNA reads TGTGCCAGCAGTACAGGGTTCACTGAAGCTTTCTTT.